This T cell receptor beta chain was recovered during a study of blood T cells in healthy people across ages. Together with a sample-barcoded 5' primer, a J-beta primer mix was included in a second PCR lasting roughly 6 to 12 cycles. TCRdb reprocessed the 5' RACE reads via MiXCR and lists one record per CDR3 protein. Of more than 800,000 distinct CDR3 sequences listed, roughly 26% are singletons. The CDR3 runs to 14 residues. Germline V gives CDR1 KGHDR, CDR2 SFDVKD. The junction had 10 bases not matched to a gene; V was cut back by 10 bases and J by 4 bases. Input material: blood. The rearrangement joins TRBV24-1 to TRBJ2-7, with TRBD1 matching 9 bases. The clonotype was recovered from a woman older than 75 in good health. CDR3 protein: CATRDRVRRYEQYF. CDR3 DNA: TGTGCCACGAGGGACAGGGTTCGGCGGTACGAGCAGTACTTC.